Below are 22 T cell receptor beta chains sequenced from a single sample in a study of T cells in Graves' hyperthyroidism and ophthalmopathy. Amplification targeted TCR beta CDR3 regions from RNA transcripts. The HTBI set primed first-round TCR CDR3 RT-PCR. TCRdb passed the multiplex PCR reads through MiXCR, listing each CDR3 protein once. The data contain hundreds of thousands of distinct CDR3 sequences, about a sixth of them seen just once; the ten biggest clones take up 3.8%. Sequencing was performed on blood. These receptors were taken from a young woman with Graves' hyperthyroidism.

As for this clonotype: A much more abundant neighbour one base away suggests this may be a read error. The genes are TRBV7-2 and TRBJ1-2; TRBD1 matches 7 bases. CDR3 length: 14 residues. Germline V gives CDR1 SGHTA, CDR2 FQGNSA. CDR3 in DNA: TGTGCCAGCAGGTTAGCGGGACAGAATTATGGCTACACCTTC. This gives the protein CASRLAGQNYGYTF.

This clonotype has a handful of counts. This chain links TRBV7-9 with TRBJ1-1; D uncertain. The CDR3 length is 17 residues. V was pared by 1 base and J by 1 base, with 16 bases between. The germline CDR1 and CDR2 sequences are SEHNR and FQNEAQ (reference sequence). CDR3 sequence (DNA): TGTGCCAGCAGCTTAGGTGGTGACTCAGACCAGAACACTGAAGCTTTCTTT. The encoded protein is CASSLGGDSDQNTEAFF.

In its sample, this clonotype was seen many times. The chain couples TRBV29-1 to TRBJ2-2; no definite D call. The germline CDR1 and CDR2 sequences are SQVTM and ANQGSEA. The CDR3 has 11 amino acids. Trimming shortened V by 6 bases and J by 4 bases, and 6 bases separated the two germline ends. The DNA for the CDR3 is TGCAGCGTCCAGATCACCGGGGAGCTGTTTTTT. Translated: CSVQITGELFF.

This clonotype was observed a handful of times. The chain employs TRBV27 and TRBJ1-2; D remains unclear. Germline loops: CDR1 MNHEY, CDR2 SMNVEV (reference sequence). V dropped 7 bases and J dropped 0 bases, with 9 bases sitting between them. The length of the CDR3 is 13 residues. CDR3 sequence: CASTTGTNYGYTF. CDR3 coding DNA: TGTGCCAGCACAACCGGGACTAACTATGGCTACACCTTC.

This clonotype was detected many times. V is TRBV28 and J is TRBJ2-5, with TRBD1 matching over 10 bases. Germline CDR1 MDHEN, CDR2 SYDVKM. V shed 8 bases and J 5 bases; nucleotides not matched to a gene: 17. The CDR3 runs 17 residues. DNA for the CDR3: TGTGCCAGCCGAAGGGGTTTGGAGACAGGGGGCATTGAGACCCAGTACTTC. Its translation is CASRRGLETGGIETQYF. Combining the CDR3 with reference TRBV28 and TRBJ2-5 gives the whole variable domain DVKVTQSSRYLVKRTGEKVFLECVQDMDHENMFWYRQDPGLGLRLIYFSYDVKMKEKGDIPEGYSVSREKKERFSLILESASTNQTSMYLCASRRGLETGGIETQYFGPGTRLLVL.

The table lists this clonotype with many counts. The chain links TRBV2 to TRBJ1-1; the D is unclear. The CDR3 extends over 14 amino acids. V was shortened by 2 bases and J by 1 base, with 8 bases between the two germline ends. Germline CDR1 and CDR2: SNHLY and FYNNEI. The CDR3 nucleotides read TGTGCCAGCAGTGAACAACAATCGAACACTGAAGCTTTCTTT. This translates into CASSEQQSNTEAFF.

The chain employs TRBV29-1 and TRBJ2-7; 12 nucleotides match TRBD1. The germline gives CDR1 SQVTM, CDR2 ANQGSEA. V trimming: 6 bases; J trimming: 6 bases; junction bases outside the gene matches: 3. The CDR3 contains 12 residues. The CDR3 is CSVAGQGAEQYF. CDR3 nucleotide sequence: TGCAGCGTGGCGGGACAGGGGGCCGAGCAGTACTTC.

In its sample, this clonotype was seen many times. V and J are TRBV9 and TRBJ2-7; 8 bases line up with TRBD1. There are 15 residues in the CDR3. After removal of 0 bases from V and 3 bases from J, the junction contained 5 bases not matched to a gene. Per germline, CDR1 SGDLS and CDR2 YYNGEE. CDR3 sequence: CASSVGRTGNYEQYF. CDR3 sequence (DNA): TGTGCCAGCAGCGTAGGTCGGACAGGGAACTACGAGCAGTACTTC.

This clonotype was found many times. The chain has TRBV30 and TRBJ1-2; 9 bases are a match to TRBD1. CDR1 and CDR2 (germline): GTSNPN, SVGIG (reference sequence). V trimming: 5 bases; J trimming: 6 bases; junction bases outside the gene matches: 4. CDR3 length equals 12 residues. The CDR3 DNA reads TGTGCCTGGTCAGGGACAGGGAATGGCTACACCTTC. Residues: CAWSGTGNGYTF.

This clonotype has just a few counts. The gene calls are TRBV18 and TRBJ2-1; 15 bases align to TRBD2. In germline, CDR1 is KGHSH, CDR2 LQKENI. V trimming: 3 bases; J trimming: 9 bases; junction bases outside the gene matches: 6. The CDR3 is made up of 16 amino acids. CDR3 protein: CASSPGTSGRNSEQFF. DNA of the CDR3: TGTGCCAGCTCACCGGGGACTAGCGGGAGGAATAGTGAGCAGTTCTTC.

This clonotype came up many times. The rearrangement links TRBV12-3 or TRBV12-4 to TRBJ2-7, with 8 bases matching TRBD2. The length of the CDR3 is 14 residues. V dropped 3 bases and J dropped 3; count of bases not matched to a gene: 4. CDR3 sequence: CASSLKRGFYEQYF. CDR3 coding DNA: TGTGCCAGCAGTTTGAAGCGGGGGTTCTACGAGCAGTACTTC.

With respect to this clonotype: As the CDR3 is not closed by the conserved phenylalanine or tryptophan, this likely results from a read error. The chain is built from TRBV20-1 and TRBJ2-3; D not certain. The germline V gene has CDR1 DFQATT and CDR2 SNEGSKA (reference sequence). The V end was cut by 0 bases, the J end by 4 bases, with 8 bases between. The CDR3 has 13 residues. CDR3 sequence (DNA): TGCAGTGCTAGAGACCACACCGCAGATACGCAGTATCTT. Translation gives CSARDHTADTQYL.

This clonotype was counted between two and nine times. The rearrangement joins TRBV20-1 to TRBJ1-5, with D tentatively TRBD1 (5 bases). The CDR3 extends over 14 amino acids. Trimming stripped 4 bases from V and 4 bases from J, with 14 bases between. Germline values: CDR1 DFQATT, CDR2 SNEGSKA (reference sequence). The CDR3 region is CSAKGRALNQPQHF. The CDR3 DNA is TGCAGTGCTAAGGGGCGGGCACTGAATCAGCCCCAGCATTTT.

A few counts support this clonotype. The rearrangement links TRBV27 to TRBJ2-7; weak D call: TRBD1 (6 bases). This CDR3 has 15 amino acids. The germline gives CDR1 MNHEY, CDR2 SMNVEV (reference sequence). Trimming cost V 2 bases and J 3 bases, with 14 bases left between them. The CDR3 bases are TGTGCCAGCAGTTTAACCGGGACACCGATCTACGAGCAGTACTTC. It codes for CASSLTGTPIYEQYF.

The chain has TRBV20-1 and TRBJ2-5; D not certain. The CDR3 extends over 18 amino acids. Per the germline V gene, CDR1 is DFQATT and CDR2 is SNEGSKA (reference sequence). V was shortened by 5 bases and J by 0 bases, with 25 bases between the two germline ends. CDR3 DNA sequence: TGCAGTGCTGGATCCACGGACCAGCGACGTCGCTACCAAGAGACCCAGTACTTC. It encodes CSAGSTDQRRRYQETQYF.

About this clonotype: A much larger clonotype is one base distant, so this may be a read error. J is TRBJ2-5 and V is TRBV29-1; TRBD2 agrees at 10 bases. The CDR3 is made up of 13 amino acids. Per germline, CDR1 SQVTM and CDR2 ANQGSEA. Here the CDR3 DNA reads TGCGGCGTTGGAGCGGGAGGGGTTAAGACCCAGTACTTC. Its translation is CGVGAGGVKTQYF. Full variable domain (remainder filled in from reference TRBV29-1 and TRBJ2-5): SAVISQKPSRDICQRGTSLTIQCQVDSQVTMMFWYRQQPGQSLTLIATANQGSEATYESGFVIDKFPISRPNLTFSTLTVSNMSPEDSSIYLCGVGAGGVKTQYFGPGTRLLVL.

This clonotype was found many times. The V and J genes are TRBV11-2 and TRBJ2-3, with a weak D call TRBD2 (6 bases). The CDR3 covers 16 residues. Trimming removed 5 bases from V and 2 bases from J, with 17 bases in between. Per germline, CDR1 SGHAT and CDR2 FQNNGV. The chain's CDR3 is CASSRRLDANTDTQYF. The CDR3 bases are TGTGCCAGCAGCCGTAGACTAGATGCAAACACAGATACGCAGTATTTT.

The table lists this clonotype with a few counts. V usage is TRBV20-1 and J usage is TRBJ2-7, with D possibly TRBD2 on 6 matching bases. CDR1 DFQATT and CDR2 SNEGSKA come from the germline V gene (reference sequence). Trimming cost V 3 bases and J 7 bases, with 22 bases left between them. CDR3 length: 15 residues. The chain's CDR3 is CSARDLESTGREQYF. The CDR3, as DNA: TGCAGTGCTAGGGACCTTGAGAGTACCGGGAGAGAGCAGTACTTC.

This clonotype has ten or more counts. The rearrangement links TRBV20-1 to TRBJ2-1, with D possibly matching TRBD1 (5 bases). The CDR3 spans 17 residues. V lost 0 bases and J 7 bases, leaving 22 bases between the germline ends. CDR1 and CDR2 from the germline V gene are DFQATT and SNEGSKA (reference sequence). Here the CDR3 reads CSARDSSGLTTWNEQFF. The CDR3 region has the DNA TGCAGTGCTAGAGACTCATCAGGGCTGACGACCTGGAATGAGCAGTTCTTC.

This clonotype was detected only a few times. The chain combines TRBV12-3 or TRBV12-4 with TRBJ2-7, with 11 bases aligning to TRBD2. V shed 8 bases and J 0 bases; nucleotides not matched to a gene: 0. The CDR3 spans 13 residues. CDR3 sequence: CASGLAGSYEQYF. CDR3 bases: TGTGCCAGCGGACTAGCGGGCTCCTACGAGCAGTACTTC.

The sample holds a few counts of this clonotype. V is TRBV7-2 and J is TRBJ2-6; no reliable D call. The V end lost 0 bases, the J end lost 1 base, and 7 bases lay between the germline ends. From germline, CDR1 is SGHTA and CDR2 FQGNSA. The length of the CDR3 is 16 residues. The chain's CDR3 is CASSLAEISGANVLTF. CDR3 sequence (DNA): TGTGCCAGCAGCTTAGCGGAGATTTCTGGGGCCAACGTCCTGACTTTC.

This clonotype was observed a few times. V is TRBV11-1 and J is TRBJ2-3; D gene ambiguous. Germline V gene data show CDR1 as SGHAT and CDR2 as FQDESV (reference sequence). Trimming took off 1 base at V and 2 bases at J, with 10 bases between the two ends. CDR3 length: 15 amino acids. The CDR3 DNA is TGTGCCAGCAGCTTAGAGGTGGGATACACAGATACGCAGTATTTT. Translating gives CASSLEVGYTDTQYF.